This record concerns one T cell receptor beta chain sequence. Trimming took 6 bases from V and 3 from J, leaving 11 bases between them. CDR1 and CDR2 from the germline V gene are MNHEY and SMNVEV (reference sequence). This CDR3 comprises 13 residues. This sample was taken from a study of blood T cells in healthy people across ages. Combining a sample-barcoded 5' primer with a J-beta primer mix, a second PCR ran for about 6 to 12 cycles. A single record per CDR3 protein comes from TCRdb applying MiXCR to the 5' RACE reads. The table shows 600,000 to 900,000 distinct CDR3 sequences, with around 24% occurring only once. The same specimen was also included in a second study, on T cells of mothers and their children. As that study records: More than 5 children and their three healthy Caucasian mothers were the donors.

Specimen: blood. The chain employs TRBV27 and TRBJ1-1; D is unclear. The origin of this receptor is a boy aged 5 to 17 in good health. The CDR3 here is CASRQYGHTEAFF. As DNA, the CDR3 is TGTGCCAGCAGGCAGTATGGGCACACTGAAGCTTTCTTT.